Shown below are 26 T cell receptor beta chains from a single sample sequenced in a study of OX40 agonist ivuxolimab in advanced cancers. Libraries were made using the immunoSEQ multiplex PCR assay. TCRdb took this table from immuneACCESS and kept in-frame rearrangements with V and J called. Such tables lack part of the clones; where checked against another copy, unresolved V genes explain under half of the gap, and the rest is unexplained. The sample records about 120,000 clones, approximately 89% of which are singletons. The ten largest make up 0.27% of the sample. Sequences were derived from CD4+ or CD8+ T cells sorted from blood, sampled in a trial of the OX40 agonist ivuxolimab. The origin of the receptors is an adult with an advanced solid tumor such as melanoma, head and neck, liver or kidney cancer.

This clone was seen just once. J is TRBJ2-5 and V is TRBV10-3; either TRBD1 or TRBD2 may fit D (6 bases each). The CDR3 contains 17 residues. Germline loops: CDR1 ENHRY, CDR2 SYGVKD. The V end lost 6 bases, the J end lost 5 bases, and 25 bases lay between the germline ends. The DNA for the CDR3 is TGTGCCATCAGGGACTTGGACGGGGGCGTGATTGGGGAGACCCAGTACTTC. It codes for CAIRDLDGGVIGETQYF.

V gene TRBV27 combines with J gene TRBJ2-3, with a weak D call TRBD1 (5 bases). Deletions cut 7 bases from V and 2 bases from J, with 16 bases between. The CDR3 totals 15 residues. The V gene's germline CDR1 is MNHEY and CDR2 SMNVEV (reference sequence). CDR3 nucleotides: TGTGCCAGCACCCTAGATAGGGGTTCCACAGATACGCAGTATTTT. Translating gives CASTLDRGSTDTQYF.

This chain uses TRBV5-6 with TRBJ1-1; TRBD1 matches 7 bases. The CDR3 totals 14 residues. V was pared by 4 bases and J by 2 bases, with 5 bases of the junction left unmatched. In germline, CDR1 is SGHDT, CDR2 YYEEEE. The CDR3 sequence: CASSRGLGNTEAFF. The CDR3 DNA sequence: TGTGCCAGCAGCAGGGGGCTAGGTAACACTGAAGCTTTCTTT.

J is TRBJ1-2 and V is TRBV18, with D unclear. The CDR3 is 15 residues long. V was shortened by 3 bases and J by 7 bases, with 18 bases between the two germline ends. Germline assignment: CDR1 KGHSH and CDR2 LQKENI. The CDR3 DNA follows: TGTGCCAGCTCACCTCGGACCGAGGATGATGGTGGCTACACCTTC. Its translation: CASSPRTEDDGGYTF.

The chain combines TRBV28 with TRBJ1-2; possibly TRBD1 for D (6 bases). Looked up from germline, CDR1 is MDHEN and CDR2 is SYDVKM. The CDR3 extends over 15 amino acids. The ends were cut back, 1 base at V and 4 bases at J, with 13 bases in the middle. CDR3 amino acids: CASSLSGDNGYGYTF. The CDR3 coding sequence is TGTGCCAGCAGTTTATCGGGGGACAATGGCTATGGCTACACCTTC.

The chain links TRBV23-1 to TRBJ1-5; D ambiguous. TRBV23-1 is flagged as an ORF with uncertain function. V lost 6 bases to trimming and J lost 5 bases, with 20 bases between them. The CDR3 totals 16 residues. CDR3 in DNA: TGCGCCAGCAGCCTCAGAGATAAGTTGGCGGATCAGCCCCAGCATTTT. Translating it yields CASSLRDKLADQPQHF.

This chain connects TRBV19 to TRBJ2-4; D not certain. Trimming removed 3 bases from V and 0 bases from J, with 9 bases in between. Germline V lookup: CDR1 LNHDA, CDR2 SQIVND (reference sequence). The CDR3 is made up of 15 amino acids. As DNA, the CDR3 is TGTGCCAGTAGTATGAGTGGTCTAGCCAAAAACATTCAGTACTTC. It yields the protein CASSMSGLAKNIQYF. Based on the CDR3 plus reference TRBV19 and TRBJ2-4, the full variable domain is DGGITQSPKYLFRKEGQNVTLSCEQNLNHDAMYWYRQDPGQGLRLIYYSQIVNDFQKGDIAEGYSVSREKKESFPLTVTSAQKNPTAFYLCASSMSGLAKNIQYFGAGTRLSVL.

The CDR3 DNA reads as TGTGCCAGCAGCGTAGGTAGCGAAGAGACCCAGTACTTC. Translation gives CASSVGSEETQYF. The V gene is TRBV9, the J gene TRBJ2-5, with a possible D match to TRBD2 (5 bases). The CDR3 has 13 residues. With 0 bases removed from V and 3 bases from J, the gap between germline ends came to 6 bases. Germline lookup yields CDR1 SGDLS and CDR2 YYNGEE. Full variable domain (rest looked up from reference TRBV9 and TRBJ2-5): DSGVTQTPKHLITATGQRVTLRCSPRSGDLSVYWYQQSLDQGLQFLIQYYNGEERAKGNILERFSAQQFPDLHSELNLSSLELGDSALYFCASSVGSEETQYFGPGTRLLVL.

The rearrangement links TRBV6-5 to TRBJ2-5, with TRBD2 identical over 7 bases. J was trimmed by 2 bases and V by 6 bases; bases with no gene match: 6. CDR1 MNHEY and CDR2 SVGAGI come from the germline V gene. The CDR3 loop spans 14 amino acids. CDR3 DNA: TGTGCCAGCAGACTTCTAGCGGAGCAAGAGACCCAGTACTTC. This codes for CASRLLAEQETQYF.

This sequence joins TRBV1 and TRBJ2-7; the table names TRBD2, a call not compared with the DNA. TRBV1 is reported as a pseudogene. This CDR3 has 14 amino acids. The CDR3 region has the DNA TGCACCAGCAGCCAAGGACTGACGACCTACGAGCAGTACTTC. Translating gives CTSSQGLTTYEQYF.

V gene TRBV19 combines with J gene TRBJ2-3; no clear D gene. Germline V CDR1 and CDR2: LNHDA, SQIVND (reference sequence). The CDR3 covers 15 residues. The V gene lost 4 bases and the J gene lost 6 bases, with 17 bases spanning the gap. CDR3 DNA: TGTGCCAGTAGTACAACCGGATTCGACGGTGATACGCAGTATTTT. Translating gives CASSTTGFDGDTQYF.

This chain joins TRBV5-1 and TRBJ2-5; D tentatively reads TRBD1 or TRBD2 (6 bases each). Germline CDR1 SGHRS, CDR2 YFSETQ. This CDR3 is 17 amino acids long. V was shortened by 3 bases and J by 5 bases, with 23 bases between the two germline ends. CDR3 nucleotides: TGCGCCAGCAGCTGGGGTTCTTTGACAGGAGGGGTGGAGACCCAGTACTTC. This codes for CASSWGSLTGGVETQYF.

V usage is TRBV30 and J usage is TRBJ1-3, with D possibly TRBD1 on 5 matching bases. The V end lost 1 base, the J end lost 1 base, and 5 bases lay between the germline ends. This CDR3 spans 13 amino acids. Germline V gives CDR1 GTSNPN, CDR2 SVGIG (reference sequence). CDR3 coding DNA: TGTGCCTGGAGTGGGGGGTCTGGAAACACCATATATTTT. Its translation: CAWSGGSGNTIYF.

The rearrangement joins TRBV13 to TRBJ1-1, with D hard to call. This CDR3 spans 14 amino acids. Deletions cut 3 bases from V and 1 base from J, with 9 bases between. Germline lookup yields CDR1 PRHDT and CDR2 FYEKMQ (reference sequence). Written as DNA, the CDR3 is TGTGCCAGCAGCTTTGACCTCCCGAACACTGAAGCTTTCTTT. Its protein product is CASSFDLPNTEAFF.

For the CDR3, the DNA is TGTGCCAGCAGACCGACTAGCGGGGCCAACAATGAGCAGTTCTTC. It is translated as CASRPTSGANNEQFF. The genes are TRBV6-5 and TRBJ2-1; 11 bases map to TRBD2. V gave up 6 bases and J gave up 5 bases; unmatched junction bases: 6. The CDR3 consists of 15 residues. Germline CDR1 MNHEY, CDR2 SVGAGI.

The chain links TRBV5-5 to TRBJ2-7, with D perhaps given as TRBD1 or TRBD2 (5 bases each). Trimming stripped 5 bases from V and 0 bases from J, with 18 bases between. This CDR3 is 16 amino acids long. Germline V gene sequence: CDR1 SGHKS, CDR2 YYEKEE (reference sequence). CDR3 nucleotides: TGTGCCAGCAGTTTTATTTGGGGGATTAGCTCCTACGAGCAGTACTTC. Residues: CASSFIWGISSYEQYF. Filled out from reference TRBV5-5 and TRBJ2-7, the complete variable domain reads DAGVTQSPTHLIKTRGQQVTLRCSPISGHKSVSWYQQVLGQGPQFIFQYYEKEERGRGNFPDRFSARQFPNYSSELNVNALLLGDSALYLCASSFIWGISSYEQYFGPGTRLTVT.

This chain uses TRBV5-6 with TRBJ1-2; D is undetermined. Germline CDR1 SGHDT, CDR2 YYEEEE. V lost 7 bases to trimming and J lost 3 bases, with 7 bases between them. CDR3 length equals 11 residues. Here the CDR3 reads CASGEDYGYTF. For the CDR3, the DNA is TGTGCCAGCGGGGAGGACTATGGCTACACCTTC.

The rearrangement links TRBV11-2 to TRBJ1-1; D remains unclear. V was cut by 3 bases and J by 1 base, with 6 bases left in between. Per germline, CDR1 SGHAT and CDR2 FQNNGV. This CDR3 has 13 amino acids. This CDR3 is CASSLGGNTEAFF. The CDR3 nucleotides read TGTGCCAGCAGCTTGGGCGGGAACACTGAAGCTTTCTTT.

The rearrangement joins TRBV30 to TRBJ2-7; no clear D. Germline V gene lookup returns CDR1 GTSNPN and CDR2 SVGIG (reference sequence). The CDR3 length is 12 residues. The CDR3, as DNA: TGTGCTTTGACCTGGGGCTCCTACGAGCAGTACTTC. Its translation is CALTWGSYEQYF. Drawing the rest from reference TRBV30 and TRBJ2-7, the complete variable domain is SQTIHQWPATLVQPVGSPLSLECTVEGTSNPNLYWYRQAAGRGLQLLFYSVGIGQISSEVPQNLSASRPQDRQFILSSKKLLLSDSGFYLCALTWGSYEQYFGPGTRLTVT.

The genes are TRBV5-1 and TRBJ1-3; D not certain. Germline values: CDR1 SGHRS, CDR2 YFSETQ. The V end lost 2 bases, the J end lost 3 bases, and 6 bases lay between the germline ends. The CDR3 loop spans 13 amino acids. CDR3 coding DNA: TGCGCCAGCAGCTTTGGCGGTGGAAACACCATATATTTT. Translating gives CASSFGGGNTIYF.

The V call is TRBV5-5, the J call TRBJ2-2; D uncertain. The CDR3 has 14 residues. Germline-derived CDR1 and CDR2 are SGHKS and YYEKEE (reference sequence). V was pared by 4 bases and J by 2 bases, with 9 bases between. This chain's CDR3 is CASSLMTNTGELFF. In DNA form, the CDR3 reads TGTGCCAGCAGCCTAATGACCAACACCGGGGAGCTGTTTTTT.

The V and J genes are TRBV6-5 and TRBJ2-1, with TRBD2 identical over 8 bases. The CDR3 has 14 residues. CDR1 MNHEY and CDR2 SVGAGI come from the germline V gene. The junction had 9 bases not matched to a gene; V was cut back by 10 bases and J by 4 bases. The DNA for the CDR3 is TGTGCCACCCTTCGGGCTAGCGGGTACAATGAGCAGTTCTTC. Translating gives CATLRASGYNEQFF.

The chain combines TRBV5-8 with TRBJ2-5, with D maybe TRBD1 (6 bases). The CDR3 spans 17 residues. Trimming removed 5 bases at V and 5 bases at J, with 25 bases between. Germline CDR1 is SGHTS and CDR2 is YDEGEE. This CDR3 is CASSSGQVTGYGETQYF. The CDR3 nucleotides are TGTGCCAGCAGTTCAGGGCAAGTTACAGGGTACGGTGAGACCCAGTACTTC.

CDR3 nucleotide sequence: TGTGCCAGCTCACCAAACGGCAATGAGCAGTTCTTC. This gives the protein CASSPNGNEQFF. The V and J genes are TRBV18 and TRBJ2-1; the D is unclear. Germline CDR1 and CDR2: KGHSH and LQKENI. The length of the CDR3 is 12 residues. V shed 2 bases and J shed 6 bases, with 5 bases lying between them.

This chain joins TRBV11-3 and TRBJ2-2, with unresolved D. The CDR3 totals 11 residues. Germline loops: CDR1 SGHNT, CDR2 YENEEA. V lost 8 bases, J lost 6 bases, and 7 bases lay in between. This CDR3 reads CASSYSGELFF. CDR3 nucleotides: TGTGCCAGCTCCTACTCCGGGGAGCTGTTTTTT.

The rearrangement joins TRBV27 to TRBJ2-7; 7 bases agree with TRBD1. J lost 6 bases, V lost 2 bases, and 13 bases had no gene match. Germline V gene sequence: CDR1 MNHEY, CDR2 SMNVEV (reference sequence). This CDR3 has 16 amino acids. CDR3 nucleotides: TGTGCCAGCAGTTTAATAGGGCAGGGGGTCGCTGCCGAGCAGTACTTC. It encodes CASSLIGQGVAAEQYF.